These 4 T cell receptor beta chains share one sample of origin, sequenced in a study of blood T cell repertoires in COVID-19. The protocol was immunoSEQ multiplex PCR, while the TCRdb copy is restricted to in-frame clones and leaves out a portion. The sample contains some 250,000 clones, around 90% of which appear only once. The specimen was peripheral blood. The receptors were gathered from a man between 60 and 75 years old who had recovered from COVID-19.

The CDR3 DNA follows: TGTGCCAGCAGTTTAAGCGGACCGCTCGGGCCCCAGCATTTT. Its translation: CASSLSGPLGPQHF. The chain is built from TRBV28 and TRBJ1-5; D gene uncertain. CDR1 and CDR2 from the germline V gene are MDHEN and SYDVKM. The CDR3 has 14 residues. Trimming took off 2 bases at V and 9 bases at J, with 14 bases between the two ends.

This CDR3 reads CASSPRPTSGGYSDTQYF. For the CDR3, the DNA is TGTGCCAGCAGCCCCCGCCCGACTAGCGGGGGCTATTCAGATACGCAGTATTTT. This chain connects TRBV13 to TRBJ2-3, with 12 bases identical to TRBD2. V shed 5 bases, J shed 4 bases, and the junction held 13 bases outside the gene matches. Germline CDR1 and CDR2: PRHDT and FYEKMQ (reference sequence). This CDR3 region has 18 residues.

In this sample, this clone turned up a few times. The chain carries TRBV6-6 and TRBJ1-1; D is unclear. The CDR3 sequence is 12 residues long. The germline V gene has CDR1 MNHNY and CDR2 SVGAGI (reference sequence). Trimming took 4 bases from V and 11 from J, leaving 14 bases between them. The DNA for the CDR3 is TGTGCCAGCAGTTCCCTTGGAGGTAGGGCTTTCTTT. Amino acids: CASSSLGGRAFF.

About this clone: This specimen includes other DNA sequences encoding the same CDR3. J is TRBJ1-1 and V is TRBV30; the D is unclear. The CDR3 length is 12 residues. V was cut by 3 bases and J by 5 bases, with 10 bases left in between. Germline V gene sequence: CDR1 GTSNPN, CDR2 SVGIG (reference sequence). The CDR3 coding sequence is TGTGCCTGGAGCCCAGGAGGGACTGAAGCTTTCTTT. Encoded protein: CAWSPGGTEAFF. Based on the CDR3 plus reference TRBV30 and TRBJ1-1, the full variable domain is SQTIHQWPATLVQPVGSPLSLECTVEGTSNPNLYWYRQAAGRGLQLLFYSVGIGQISSEVPQNLSASRPQDRQFILSSKKLLLSDSGFYLCAWSPGGTEAFFGQGTRLTVV.